This entry lists 19 T cell receptor beta chains sequenced from one sample in a study of T cells in Graves' hyperthyroidism and ophthalmopathy. TCR beta CDR3 region amplification was performed from RNA transcripts. The HTBI set primed first-round TCR CDR3 RT-PCR. TCRdb re-derived calls from the multiplex PCR reads in MiXCR, one entry per CDR3 protein. In the table there are approximately 610,000 distinct CDR3 sequences, roughly 15% of which are singletons. Material for sequencing was blood. Receptors originate from a woman aged 40 to 50 with Graves' ophthalmopathy.

This clonotype was recorded at least ten times. V and J are TRBV5-1 and TRBJ2-7; 8 bases are shared with TRBD1. The CDR3 is 14 residues long. V shed 5 bases and J 3 bases; nucleotides not matched to a gene: 7. Germline CDR1 is SGHRS and CDR2 is YFSETQ. CDR3 region: CASSYVQGGYEQYF. The CDR3 nucleotides are TGCGCCAGCAGTTATGTACAGGGGGGCTACGAGCAGTACTTC.

This clonotype was seen at least ten times. Here the CDR3 DNA reads TGTGCCAGCAATTTGGCGACGGAAGGTAAAGAGACCCAGTACTTC. Protein product: CASNLATEGKETQYF. The chain links TRBV6-2 or TRBV6-3 to TRBJ2-5, with no clear D. Germline assignment: CDR1 MNHEY and CDR2 SVGEGT. The length of the CDR3 is 15 residues. Trimming removed 7 bases at V and 3 bases at J, with 18 bases between.

The chain carries TRBV6-5 and TRBJ2-7; D unresolved. CDR3 size: 14 residues. V shed 0 bases and J shed 1 base, with 7 bases lying between them. Germline V lookup: CDR1 MNHEY, CDR2 SVGAGI. The CDR3 DNA sequence: TGTGCCAGCAGTTACTCGATATTTTCCTACGAGCAGTACTTC. Protein sequence: CASSYSIFSYEQYF.

This clonotype occurred many times. The chain couples TRBV12-3 or TRBV12-4 to TRBJ2-7, with D tentatively TRBD1 (6 bases). The CDR3 is 15 residues long. V dropped 2 bases and J dropped 5 bases, with 16 bases sitting between them. CDR3 nucleotides: TGTGCCAGCAGTTTAAGCAGGGGCGCGATCCACGAGCAGTACTTC. Protein: CASSLSRGAIHEQYF.

The chain carries TRBV6-1 and TRBJ2-7; 12 positions agree with TRBD2. The germline CDR1 and CDR2 sequences are MNHNS and SASEGT. Trimming at V came to 7 bases and at J to 4 bases, leaving 14 bases not matched to a gene. The CDR3 is 17 residues long. CDR3 sequence (DNA): TGTGCCAGCACAGAGGAACTAGCGGGAGGAGGCCGTTACGAGCAGTACTTC. Translating it yields CASTEELAGGGRYEQYF.

CDR3 DNA sequence: TGTGCCACCAGCAGAGTCCGATTATGGCTAGCGGACTCTTACGGTGTGAACATTCAGTACTTC. Its protein is CATSRVRLWLADSYGVNIQYF. The chain is built from TRBV15 and TRBJ2-4; the match to TRBD2 covers 7 bases. CDR1 and CDR2 from the germline V gene are LNHNV and YYDKDF (reference sequence). Trimming removed 1 base from V and 7 bases from J; junction bases left unmatched: 25. This CDR3 spans 21 amino acids.

Ten or more counts support this clonotype. The V call is TRBV19, the J call TRBJ1-2, with a tentative D call TRBD1 (5 bases). V was shortened by 6 bases and J by 6 bases, with 20 bases between the two germline ends. The CDR3 length is 15 residues. CDR1 LNHDA and CDR2 SQIVND come from the germline V gene (reference sequence). The CDR3 here is CASRTITGGGNGYTF. CDR3 bases: TGTGCCAGTAGGACGATAACAGGAGGCGGTAATGGCTACACCTTC.

This clonotype was found many times. This chain joins TRBV7-2 and TRBJ1-3; the D is unclear. V was pared by 5 bases and J by 4 bases, with 9 bases between. CDR3 length: 13 residues. The V gene's germline CDR1 is SGHTA and CDR2 FQGNSA. CDR3 sequence (DNA): TGTGCCAGCAGCACCCGAAGCGGAAACACCATATATTTT. This translates into CASSTRSGNTIYF.

The rearrangement joins TRBV20-1 to TRBJ1-6, with a possible D match to TRBD1 (5 bases). V lost 6 bases to trimming and J lost 7 bases, with 16 bases between them. The V gene's germline CDR1 is DFQATT and CDR2 SNEGSKA (reference sequence). The CDR3 sequence is 14 residues long. CDR3 sequence reads: CSAPIGRANSPLHF. CDR3 DNA sequence: TGCAGTGCCCCTATCGGCAGGGCCAATTCACCCCTCCACTTT.

This clonotype was seen at least ten times. The chain joins TRBV28 to TRBJ2-7; D remains ambiguous. Germline CDR1 is MDHEN and CDR2 is SYDVKM. The CDR3 is made up of 13 amino acids. V lost 10 bases and J 2 bases, leaving 15 bases between the germline ends. The DNA of the CDR3 is TGTGCCACCACAAGGCCAGGCGCCTACGAGCAGTACTTC. As protein: CATTRPGAYEQYF.

This clonotype was seen ten or more times. The chain has TRBV19 and TRBJ1-1; D may be TRBD1 (5 bases). The V and J ends lost 4 bases and 1 base respectively, with 13 bases between them. This CDR3 is built from 15 residues. Germline V CDR1 and CDR2: LNHDA, SQIVND (reference sequence). The CDR3 protein is CASSKQGVRNTEAFF. CDR3 DNA sequence: TGTGCCAGTAGTAAGCAGGGCGTAAGGAACACTGAAGCTTTCTTT.

This clonotype was detected ten times or more. This chain connects TRBV28 to TRBJ1-2, with a tentative D call TRBD1 (6 bases). CDR3 length: 14 amino acids. Trimming removed 4 bases from V and 8 bases from J, with 17 bases in between. Germline values: CDR1 MDHEN, CDR2 SYDVKM. This CDR3 is CASSYYRAFEGYTF. DNA of the CDR3: TGTGCCAGCAGTTACTACAGGGCTTTTGAGGGCTACACCTTC.

This sequence joins TRBV7-2 and TRBJ2-5; 8 nucleotides match TRBD2. This CDR3 contains 16 residues. CDR1 and CDR2 (germline): SGHTA, FQGNSA. Trimming removed 1 base from V and 1 base from J; junction bases left unmatched: 5. The CDR3 spells CASSLVTSGSQETQYF. In DNA form, the CDR3 reads TGTGCCAGCAGCTTAGTGACCAGCGGGAGCCAAGAGACCCAGTACTTC. Using reference TRBV7-2 and TRBJ2-5 for the parts outside the CDR3, the full variable domain is GAGVSQSPSNKVTEKGKDVELRCDPISGHTALYWYRQSLGQGLEFLIYFQGNSAPDKSGLPSDRFSAERTGGSVSTLTIQRTQQEDSAVYLCASSLVTSGSQETQYFGPGTRLLVL.

There are many counts of this clonotype. This sequence joins TRBV7-2 and TRBJ2-7; 7 bases are shared with TRBD1. The V and J ends lost 5 bases and 2 bases, in that order; junction bases with no gene match: 9. The CDR3 runs to 15 residues. Germline values: CDR1 SGHTA, CDR2 FQGNSA. CDR3 protein: CASSVTRDSTYEQYF. Written as DNA, the CDR3 is TGTGCCAGCAGCGTGACCCGGGACAGTACCTACGAGCAGTACTTC.

This clonotype occurred many times. The CDR3 reads CASSSLRGMYEQYF. In DNA form, the CDR3 reads TGTGCCAGCAGTTCCCTCAGGGGGATGTACGAGCAGTACTTC. The chain carries TRBV6-2 or TRBV6-3 and TRBJ2-7; 7 nucleotides align to TRBD1. The CDR3 is made up of 14 amino acids. Trimming removed 4 bases from V and 4 bases from J; junction bases left unmatched: 7. CDR1 is MNHEY, CDR2 SVGEGT, per germline.

This clonotype showed up many times. DNA for the CDR3: TGTGCCAGCAGTTTGGGCTTCTTTATGAACACTGAAGCTTTCTTT. Its translation: CASSLGFFMNTEAFF. The J gene is TRBJ1-1, the V gene TRBV12-3 or TRBV12-4; no clear D. This CDR3 is 15 amino acids long. Trimming cost V 3 bases and J 0 bases, with 11 bases left between them.

This clonotype was observed a handful of times. This chain joins TRBV7-9 and TRBJ1-3; weak D call: TRBD1 (5 bases). Between the trimmed V and J ends, which lost 4 bases and 2 bases, there was a span of 12 bases. This CDR3 has 15 residues. CDR1 is SEHNR, CDR2 FQNEAQ, per germline (reference sequence). Here the CDR3 reads CASSSQGSTGNTIYF. Written as DNA, the CDR3 is TGTGCCAGCAGCTCCCAGGGCAGCACTGGAAACACCATATATTTT.

This clonotype was seen many times. The chain links TRBV2 to TRBJ1-3; tentatively, D is TRBD1 (5 bases). Looked up from germline, CDR1 is SNHLY and CDR2 is FYNNEI. Trimming took off 8 bases at V and 8 bases at J, with 10 bases between the two ends. The CDR3 spans 11 residues. Here the CDR3 DNA reads TGTGCCAGCTACGAAGGGGACACCATATATTTT. Encoded protein: CASYEGDTIYF.

This clonotype was detected ten times or more. The chain joins TRBV5-1 to TRBJ1-2; D is unresolved. V dropped 5 bases and J dropped 4 bases, with 9 bases sitting between them. Germline V gene lookup returns CDR1 SGHRS and CDR2 YFSETQ. The CDR3 is made up of 12 amino acids. CDR3 sequence: CASRADPYGYTF. The CDR3 DNA is TGCGCCAGCAGGGCAGATCCCTATGGCTACACCTTC.